The present entry profiles one T cell receptor beta chain with its context. This specimen belongs to a study of blood T cell repertoires in COVID-19. Study at large: The samples span acute and convalescent COVID-19 from the United States, Italy and Spain. PBMCs, B-cell-depleted T cells, or T cells were the source of the cDNA or gDNA that made up the material.

Germline CDR1 is LGHDT and CDR2 is YNNKEL (reference sequence). After removal of 1 base from V and 3 bases from J, the junction contained 9 bases not matched to a gene. This CDR3 is built from 18 residues. Original handling: Cell counts per sample came from amplifying reference gene primers. Assay: immunoSEQ multiplex PCR; the TCRdb copy retains only in-frame clones and omits some. The D gene and trimming were derived from the DNA, and the V and J assignments and clone size from that table. This repertoire shows 71,000 or so clones, approximately 80% found once; its top ten account for 28%. The sequenced sample was peripheral blood. The chain joins TRBV3-1 (or the pseudogene TRBV3-2) to TRBJ2-2; 9 positions agree with TRBD2. The clonotype originates from a man in his 70s with acute or convalescent COVID-19. The CDR3 sequence: CASSQGDITSGYTGELFF. CDR3 nucleotide sequence: TGTGCCAGCAGCCAAGGAGACATCACTAGCGGGTACACCGGGGAGCTGTTTTTT.